These 5 T cell receptor beta chains were all obtained from the same sample, sequenced in a study of neurological immune-mediated disorders. TCRdb passed the 5' RACE reads through MiXCR, listing each CDR3 protein once. The sample holds under 75,000 distinct CDR3 sequences, about 3.4% seen once. Sequencing input: PBMCs. The receptors were gathered from a woman aged 55-70 years with multiple sclerosis.

This clonotype appeared a few times. The chain joins TRBV6-2 or TRBV6-3 to TRBJ1-2; 9 bases align to TRBD1. This CDR3 has 13 amino acids. The junction had 6 bases not matched to a gene; V was cut back by 5 bases and J by 8 bases. Germline V CDR1 and CDR2: MNHEY, SVGEGT. The CDR3 sequence is CASSRGTGRGYTF. CDR3 nucleotide sequence: TGTGCCAGCAGTCGAGGGACAGGGCGCGGCTACACCTTC.

In its sample, this clonotype is medium-sized. The chain couples TRBV18 to TRBJ2-7; TRBD2 might be the D (6 bases). This CDR3 comprises 15 residues. Germline V gene sequence: CDR1 KGHSH, CDR2 LQKENI. V lost 6 bases to trimming and J lost 6 bases, with 21 bases between them. The CDR3 region is CASSLQAPGVGEQYF. CDR3 nucleotide sequence: TGTGCCAGCTCCCTCCAAGCTCCGGGGGTGGGCGAGCAGTACTTC.

This clonotype was detected ten times or more. The chain recombines TRBV5-1 with TRBJ2-1; possibly TRBD2 for D (7 bases). Germline loops: CDR1 SGHRS, CDR2 YFSETQ. The CDR3 has 14 residues. The V gene lost 3 bases and the J gene lost 7 bases, with 14 bases spanning the gap. The CDR3 reads CASSSGGGENEQFF. CDR3 nucleotides: TGCGCCAGCAGCTCTGGCGGGGGCGAGAATGAGCAGTTCTTC.

The chain employs TRBV7-6 and TRBJ1-2; 9 bases line up with TRBD1. Germline V gene lookup returns CDR1 SGHVS and CDR2 FNYEAQ. CDR3 size: 19 residues. V was pared by 5 bases and J by 5 bases, with 21 bases of the junction left unmatched. The CDR3 region has the DNA TGTGCCAGCAGCGCCCGACTGTCCCCCACAGGGGGCCTTGGGTATGGCTACACCTTC. It encodes CASSARLSPTGGLGYGYTF.

This chain joins TRBV6-6 and TRBJ2-5; 7 positions match TRBD2. Germline loops: CDR1 MNHNY, CDR2 SVGAGI (reference sequence). There are 15 residues in the CDR3. Losses at the gene ends were 7 bases for V and 5 bases for J; bases not matched to a gene: 13. Here the CDR3 reads CASTIAGGGGETQYF. DNA for the CDR3: TGTGCCAGCACAATAGCTGGGGGGGGTGGTGAGACCCAGTACTTC.